These 5 T cell receptor beta chains came from one sample sequenced in a study of OX40 agonist ivuxolimab in advanced cancers. To prepare the library, the immunoSEQ multiplex PCR assay was applied. TCRdb limited this immuneACCESS table to in-frame rearrangements with V and J called. A share of clones is missing; checked studies link under half to unresolved V genes, and the rest is unexplained. The sample data list about 73,000 clones, and under 95% of these were observed just once. The ten largest clones take up more than 8.5% of the sample. This specimen was CD4+ or CD8+ T cells sorted from blood, taken in a trial of the OX40 agonist ivuxolimab. The receptors were gathered from an adult with an advanced solid tumor such as melanoma, head and neck, liver or kidney cancer.

This chain connects TRBV6-5 to TRBJ2-3, with D perhaps assigned TRBD1 or TRBD2 (6 bases each). The V gene's germline CDR1 is MNHEY and CDR2 SVGAGI. The CDR3 loop spans 16 amino acids. V lost 2 bases and J lost 4, with 16 bases in between. In DNA, the CDR3 is TGTGCCAGCAGTTACCCTCGGGCTGGGGGGCCAGATACGCAGTATTTT. This translates into CASSYPRAGGPDTQYF.

This chain connects TRBV5-1 to TRBJ1-2, with TRBD1 matching 7 bases. The CDR3 is 13 residues long. V dropped 5 bases and J dropped 6; count of bases not matched to a gene: 7. Germline V gene sequence: CDR1 SGHRS, CDR2 YFSETQ. The CDR3: CASRQGIPNGYTF. In DNA, the CDR3 is TGCGCCAGCAGACAGGGGATCCCGAATGGCTACACCTTC.

The rearrangement joins TRBV27 to TRBJ1-1; D gene uncertain. This CDR3 has 13 amino acids. Germline values: CDR1 MNHEY, CDR2 SMNVEV (reference sequence). V was trimmed by 0 bases and J by 2 bases, leaving 4 bases between them. DNA of the CDR3: TGTGCCAGCAGTTTATCGTTAAACACTGAAGCTTTCTTT. It specifies CASSLSLNTEAFF.

The V gene is TRBV7-2, the J gene TRBJ2-3; 7 nucleotides match TRBD2. V was clipped by 2 bases and J by 3 bases; unmatched bases: 8. The CDR3 totals 16 residues. Germline V gives CDR1 SGHTA, CDR2 FQGNSA. The CDR3 region is CASSLLVMRGTDTQYF. The DNA for the CDR3 is TGTGCCAGCAGCTTACTGGTGATGCGGGGGACAGATACGCAGTATTTT.

V usage is TRBV19 and J usage is TRBJ2-7, with D possibly called TRBD1 or TRBD2 (5 bases each). CDR1 is LNHDA and CDR2 is SQIVND in the germline V gene (reference sequence). The germline V and J ends were trimmed by 7 bases and 0 bases, with 16 bases remaining between them. This CDR3 contains 15 residues. DNA of the CDR3: TGTGCCAGTACCGCCGGGACCCATAGCTCCTACGAGCAGTACTTC. Amino acid sequence: CASTAGTHSSYEQYF.